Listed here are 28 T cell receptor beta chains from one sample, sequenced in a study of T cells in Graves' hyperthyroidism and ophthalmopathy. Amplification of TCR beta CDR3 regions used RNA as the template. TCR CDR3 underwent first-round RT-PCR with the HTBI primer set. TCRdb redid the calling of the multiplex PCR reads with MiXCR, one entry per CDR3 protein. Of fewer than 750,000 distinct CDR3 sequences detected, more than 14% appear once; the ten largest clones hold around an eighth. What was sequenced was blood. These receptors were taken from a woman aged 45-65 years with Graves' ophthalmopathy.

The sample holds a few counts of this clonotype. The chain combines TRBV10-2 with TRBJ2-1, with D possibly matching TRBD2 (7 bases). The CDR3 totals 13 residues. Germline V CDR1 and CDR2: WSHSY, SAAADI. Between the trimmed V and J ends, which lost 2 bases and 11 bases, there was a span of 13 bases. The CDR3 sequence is CASSEGGGSQQFF. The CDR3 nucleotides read TGCGCCAGCAGTGAGGGGGGCGGGAGCCAGCAGTTCTTC.

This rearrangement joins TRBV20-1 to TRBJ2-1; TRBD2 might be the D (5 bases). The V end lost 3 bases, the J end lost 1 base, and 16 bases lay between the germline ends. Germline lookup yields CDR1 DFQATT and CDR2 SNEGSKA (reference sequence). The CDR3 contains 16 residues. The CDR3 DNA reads TGCAGTGCTAGTAACGGACTCGAACTATCCTACAATGAGCAGTTCTTC. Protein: CSASNGLELSYNEQFF.

The CDR3 bases are TGTGCCAGCAGCGACAGGGTCGGCTTGGGGACTGAAGCTTTCTTT. Translated, it gives CASSDRVGLGTEAFF. This chain uses TRBV2 with TRBJ1-1, with 7 bases fitting TRBD1. The CDR3 has 15 amino acids. The V and J ends lost 6 bases and 5 bases, in that order; junction bases with no gene match: 12. Germline V gene lookup returns CDR1 SNHLY and CDR2 FYNNEI.

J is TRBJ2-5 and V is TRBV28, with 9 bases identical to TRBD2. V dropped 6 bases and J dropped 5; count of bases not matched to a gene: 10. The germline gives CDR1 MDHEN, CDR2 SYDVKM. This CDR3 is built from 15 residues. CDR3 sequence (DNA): TGTGCCAGCAGAACCTCCGGGACTAGCATCGAGACCCAGTACTTC. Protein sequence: CASRTSGTSIETQYF.

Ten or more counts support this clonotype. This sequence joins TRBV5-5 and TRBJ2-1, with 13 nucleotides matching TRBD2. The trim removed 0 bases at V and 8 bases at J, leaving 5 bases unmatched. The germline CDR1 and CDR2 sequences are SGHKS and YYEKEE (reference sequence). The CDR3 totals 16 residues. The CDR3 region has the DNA TGTGCCAGCAGCTTGGCACTAGCGGGAGGGCTGTATGAGCAGTTCTTC. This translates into CASSLALAGGLYEQFF.

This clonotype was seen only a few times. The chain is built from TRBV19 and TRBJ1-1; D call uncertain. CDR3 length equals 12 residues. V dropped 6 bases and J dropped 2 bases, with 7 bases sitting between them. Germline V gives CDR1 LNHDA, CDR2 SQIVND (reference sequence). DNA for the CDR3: TGTGCCAGTAGGAGGGCCAACACTGAAGCTTTCTTT. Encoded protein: CASRRANTEAFF.

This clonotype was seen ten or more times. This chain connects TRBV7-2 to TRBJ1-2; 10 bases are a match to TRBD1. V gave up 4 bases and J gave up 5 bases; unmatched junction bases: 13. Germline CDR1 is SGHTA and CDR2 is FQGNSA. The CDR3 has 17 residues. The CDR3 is CASSSPTRQGAEYGYTF. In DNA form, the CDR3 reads TGTGCCAGCAGCTCTCCCACTAGACAGGGGGCAGAGTATGGCTACACCTTC.

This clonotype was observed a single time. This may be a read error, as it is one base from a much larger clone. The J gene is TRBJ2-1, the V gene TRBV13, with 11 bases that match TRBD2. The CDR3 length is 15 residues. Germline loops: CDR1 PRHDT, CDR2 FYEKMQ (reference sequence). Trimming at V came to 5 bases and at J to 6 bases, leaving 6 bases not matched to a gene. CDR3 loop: CASSVRLAGLNEQFF. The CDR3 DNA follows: TGTGCCAGCAGCGTAAGACTAGCGGGGCTCAATGAGCAGTTCTTC.

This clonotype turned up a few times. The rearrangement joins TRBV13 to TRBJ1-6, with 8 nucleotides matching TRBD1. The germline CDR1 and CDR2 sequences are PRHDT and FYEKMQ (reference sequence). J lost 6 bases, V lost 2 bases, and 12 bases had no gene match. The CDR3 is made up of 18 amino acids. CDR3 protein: CASSLWTGTISLNSPLHF. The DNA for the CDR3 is TGTGCCAGCAGCTTATGGACAGGGACTATTTCGCTTAATTCACCCCTCCACTTT.

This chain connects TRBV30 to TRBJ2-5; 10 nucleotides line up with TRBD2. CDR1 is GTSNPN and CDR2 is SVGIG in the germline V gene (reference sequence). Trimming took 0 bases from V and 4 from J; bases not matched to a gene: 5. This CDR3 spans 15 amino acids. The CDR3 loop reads CAWSVLAGDRETQYF. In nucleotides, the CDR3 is TGTGCCTGGAGTGTTCTAGCGGGGGATCGAGAGACCCAGTACTTC.

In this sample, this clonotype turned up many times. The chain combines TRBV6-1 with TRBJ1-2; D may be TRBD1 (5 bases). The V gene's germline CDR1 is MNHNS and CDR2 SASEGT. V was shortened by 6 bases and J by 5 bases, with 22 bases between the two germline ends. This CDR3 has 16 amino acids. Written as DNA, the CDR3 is TGTGCCAGCAGCCCCTGGGGCACTTCAGCCATTTATGGCTACACCTTC. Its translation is CASSPWGTSAIYGYTF.

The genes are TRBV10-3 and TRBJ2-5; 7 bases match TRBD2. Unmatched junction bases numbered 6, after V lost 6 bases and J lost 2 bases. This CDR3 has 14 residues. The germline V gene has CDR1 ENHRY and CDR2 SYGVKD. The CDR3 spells CAIRAGEIQETQYF. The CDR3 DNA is TGTGCCATCAGGGCGGGGGAGATACAAGAGACCCAGTACTTC.

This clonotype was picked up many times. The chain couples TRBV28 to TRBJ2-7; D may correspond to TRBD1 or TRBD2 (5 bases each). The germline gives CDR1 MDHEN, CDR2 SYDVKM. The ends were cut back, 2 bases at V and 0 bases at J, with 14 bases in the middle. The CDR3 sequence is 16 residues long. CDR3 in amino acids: CASSLVGEILSYEQYF. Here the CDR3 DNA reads TGTGCCAGCAGTTTAGTGGGGGAAATCCTCTCCTACGAGCAGTACTTC.

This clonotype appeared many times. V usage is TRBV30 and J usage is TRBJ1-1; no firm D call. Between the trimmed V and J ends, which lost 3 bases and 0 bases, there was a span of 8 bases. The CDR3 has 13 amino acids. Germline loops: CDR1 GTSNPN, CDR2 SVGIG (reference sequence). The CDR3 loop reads CAWSRGMNTEAFF. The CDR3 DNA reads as TGTGCCTGGAGCAGAGGAATGAACACTGAAGCTTTCTTT.

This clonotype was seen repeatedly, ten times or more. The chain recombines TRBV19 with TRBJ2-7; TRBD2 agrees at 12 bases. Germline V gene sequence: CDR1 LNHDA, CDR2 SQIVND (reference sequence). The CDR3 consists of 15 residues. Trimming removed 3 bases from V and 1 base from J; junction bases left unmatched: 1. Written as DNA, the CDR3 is TGTGCCAGTAGTATGCTAGCGGGAGGGTCCTACGAGCAGTACTTC. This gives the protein CASSMLAGGSYEQYF.

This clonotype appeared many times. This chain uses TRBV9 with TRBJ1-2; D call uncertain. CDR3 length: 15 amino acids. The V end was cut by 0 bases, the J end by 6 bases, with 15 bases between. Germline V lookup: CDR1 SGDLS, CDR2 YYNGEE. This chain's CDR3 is CASSVGSGSEDGYTF. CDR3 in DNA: TGTGCCAGCAGCGTAGGTTCGGGGAGTGAAGATGGCTACACCTTC.

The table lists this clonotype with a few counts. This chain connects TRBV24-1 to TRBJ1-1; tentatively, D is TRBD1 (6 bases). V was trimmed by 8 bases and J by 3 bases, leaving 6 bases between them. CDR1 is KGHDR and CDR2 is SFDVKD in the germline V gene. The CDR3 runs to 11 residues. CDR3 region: CATKGDTEAFF. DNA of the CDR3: TGTGCCACCAAGGGGGACACTGAAGCTTTCTTT.

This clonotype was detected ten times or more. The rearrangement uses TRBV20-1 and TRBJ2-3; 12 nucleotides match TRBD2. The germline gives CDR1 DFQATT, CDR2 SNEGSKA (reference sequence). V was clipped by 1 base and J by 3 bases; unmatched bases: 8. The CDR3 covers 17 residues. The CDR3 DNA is TGCAGTGCTAGAGGCGGCGTCGGACTAGCGGGAACAGATACGCAGTATTTT. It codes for CSARGGVGLAGTDTQYF.

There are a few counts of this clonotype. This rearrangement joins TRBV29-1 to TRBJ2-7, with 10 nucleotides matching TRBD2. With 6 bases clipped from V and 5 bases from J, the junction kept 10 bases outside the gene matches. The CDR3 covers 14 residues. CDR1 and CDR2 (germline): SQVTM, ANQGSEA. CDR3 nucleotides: TGCAGCGTGAAGGGAGCGGGAGGGCCAAACGAGCAGTACTTC. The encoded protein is CSVKGAGGPNEQYF.

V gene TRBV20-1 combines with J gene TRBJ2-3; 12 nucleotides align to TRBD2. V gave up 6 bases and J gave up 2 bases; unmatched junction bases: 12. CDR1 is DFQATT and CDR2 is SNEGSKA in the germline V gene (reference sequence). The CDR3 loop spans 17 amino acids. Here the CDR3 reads CSAISQTSGRYTDTQYF. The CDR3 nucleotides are TGCAGTGCCATATCCCAGACTAGCGGGAGATACACAGATACGCAGTATTTT.

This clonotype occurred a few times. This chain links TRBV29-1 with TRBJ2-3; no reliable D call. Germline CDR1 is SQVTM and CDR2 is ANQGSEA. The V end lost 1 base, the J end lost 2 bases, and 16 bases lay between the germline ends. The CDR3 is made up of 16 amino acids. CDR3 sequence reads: CSVEGFRKGNTDTQYF. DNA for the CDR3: TGCAGCGTTGAAGGATTCCGGAAAGGGAACACAGATACGCAGTATTTT.

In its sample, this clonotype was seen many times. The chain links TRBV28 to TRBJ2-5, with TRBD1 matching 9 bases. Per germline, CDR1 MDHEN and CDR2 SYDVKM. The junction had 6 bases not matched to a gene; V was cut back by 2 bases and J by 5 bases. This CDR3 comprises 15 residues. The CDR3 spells CASSLEQGAGETQYF. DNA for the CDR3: TGTGCCAGCAGTTTAGAACAGGGGGCAGGGGAGACCCAGTACTTC. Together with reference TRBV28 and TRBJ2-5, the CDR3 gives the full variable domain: DVKVTQSSRYLVKRTGEKVFLECVQDMDHENMFWYRQDPGLGLRLIYFSYDVKMKEKGDIPEGYSVSREKKERFSLILESASTNQTSMYLCASSLEQGAGETQYFGPGTRLLVL.

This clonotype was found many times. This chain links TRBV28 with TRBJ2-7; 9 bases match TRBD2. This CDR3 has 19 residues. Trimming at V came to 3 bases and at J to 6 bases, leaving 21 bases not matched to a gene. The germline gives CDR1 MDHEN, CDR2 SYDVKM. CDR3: CASSFWAVGEAGGPGEQYF. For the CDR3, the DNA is TGTGCCAGCAGTTTTTGGGCGGTGGGCGAGGCGGGAGGGCCAGGCGAGCAGTACTTC. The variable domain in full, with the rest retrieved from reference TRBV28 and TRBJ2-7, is DVKVTQSSRYLVKRTGEKVFLECVQDMDHENMFWYRQDPGLGLRLIYFSYDVKMKEKGDIPEGYSVSREKKERFSLILESASTNQTSMYLCASSFWAVGEAGGPGEQYFGPGTRLTVT.

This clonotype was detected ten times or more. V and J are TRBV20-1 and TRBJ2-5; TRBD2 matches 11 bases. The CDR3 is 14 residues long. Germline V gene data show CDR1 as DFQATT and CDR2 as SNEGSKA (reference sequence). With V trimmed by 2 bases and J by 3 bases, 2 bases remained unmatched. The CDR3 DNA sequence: TGCAGTGCTAGACTGGGACTAGCGGAAGAGACCCAGTACTTC. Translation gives CSARLGLAEETQYF.

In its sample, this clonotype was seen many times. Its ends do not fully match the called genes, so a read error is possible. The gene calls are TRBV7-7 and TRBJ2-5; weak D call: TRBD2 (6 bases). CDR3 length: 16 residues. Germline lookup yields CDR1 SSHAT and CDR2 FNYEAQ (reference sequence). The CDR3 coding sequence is TGTGCTAGCAGCTTAGGATCTGGCACTAGCTGGGAGACCCAGTACTTC. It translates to CASSLGSGTSWETQYF.

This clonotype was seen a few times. The CDR3 coding sequence is TGCAGCGCTCAGACAGTCCACAATGAGCAGTTCTTC. It specifies CSAQTVHNEQFF. The chain couples TRBV29-1 to TRBJ2-1; the D gene is possibly TRBD1 (5 bases). The CDR3 runs to 12 residues. In germline, CDR1 is SQVTM, CDR2 ANQGSEA. The V and J ends lost 7 bases and 5 bases respectively, with 12 bases between them.

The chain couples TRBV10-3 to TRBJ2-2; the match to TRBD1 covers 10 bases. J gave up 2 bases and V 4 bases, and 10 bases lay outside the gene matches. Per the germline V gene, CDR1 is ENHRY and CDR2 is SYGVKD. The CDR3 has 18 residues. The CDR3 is CAISGNLGQGGNTGELFF. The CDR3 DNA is TGTGCCATCAGTGGAAACCTAGGACAGGGGGGAAACACCGGGGAGCTGTTTTTT.

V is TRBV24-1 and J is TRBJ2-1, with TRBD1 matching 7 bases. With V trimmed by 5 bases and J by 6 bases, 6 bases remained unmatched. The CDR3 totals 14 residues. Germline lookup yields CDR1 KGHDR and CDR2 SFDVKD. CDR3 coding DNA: TGTGCCACCAGTGCCGCACAGGGGCGCAATGAGCAGTTCTTC. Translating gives CATSAAQGRNEQFF.